This T cell receptor beta chain stems from a study of Ad26.COV2.S vaccination and SARS-CoV-2 variants. Across the study: Each vaccinee took Ad26.COV2.S intramuscularly, once or twice 56 days apart.

Sequencing was performed with immunoSEQ multiplex PCR; in TCRdb, only in-frame clones are kept and a portion is missing. The table includes 510,000 or so clones, 70% to 90% detected once. Sample treatment: around 19 received Ad26.COV2.S at low or high dose, single or two shots; several received placebo; per-sample allocation not given. On day 63 after the first injection, vaccine and placebo recipients gave samples. Sequencing used peripheral blood, obtained in a trial of Ad26.COV2.S vaccine versus placebo. This receptor was identified in a person aged 18-65 years who received the Ad26.COV2.S COVID-19 vaccine or a placebo.

This chain's CDR3 is CSVGQGGTDTQYF. The CDR3 coding sequence is TGCAGCGTCGGACAGGGAGGCACAGATACGCAGTATTTT. The chain combines TRBV29-1 with TRBJ2-3; 8 bases align to TRBD1. Unmatched junction bases numbered 3, after V lost 6 bases and J lost 1 base. Germline CDR1 reads SQVTM; CDR2 reads ANQGSEA. The CDR3 contains 13 residues.